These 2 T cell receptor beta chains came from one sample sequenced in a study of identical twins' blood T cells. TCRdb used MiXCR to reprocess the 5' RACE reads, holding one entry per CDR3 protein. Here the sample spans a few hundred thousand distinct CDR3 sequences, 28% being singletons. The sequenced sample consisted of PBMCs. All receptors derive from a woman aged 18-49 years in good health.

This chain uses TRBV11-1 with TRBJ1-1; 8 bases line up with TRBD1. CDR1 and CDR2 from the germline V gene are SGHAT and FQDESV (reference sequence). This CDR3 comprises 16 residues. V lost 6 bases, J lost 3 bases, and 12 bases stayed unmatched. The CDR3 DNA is TGTGCCAGCAGTCCGACTTCGGACAGGGCGTACACTGAAGCTTTCTTT. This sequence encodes CASSPTSDRAYTEAFF.

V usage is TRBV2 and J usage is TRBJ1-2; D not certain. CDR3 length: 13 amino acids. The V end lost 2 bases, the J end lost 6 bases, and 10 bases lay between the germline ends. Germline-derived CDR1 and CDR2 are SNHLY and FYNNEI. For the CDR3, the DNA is TGTGCCAGCAGTGAAAGTCGTTTGGATGGCTACACCTTC. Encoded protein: CASSESRLDGYTF.